The 32 T cell receptor beta chains given below trace back to one sample, sequenced in a study of cytomegalovirus exposure and HLA in healthy donors. Amplification used 60 Vbeta primers and 13 Jbeta primers. The assay was immunoSEQ multiplex PCR, and TCRdb's table has in-frame clones only and misses some. The sample yields roughly 120,000 clones, less than 90% seen once. The sequenced sample was PBMCs. The receptors originated from a man aged 45 to 65 in good health and CMV-seronegative.

The chain recombines TRBV7-2 with TRBJ2-7; D is perhaps TRBD1 (5 bases). V was cut by 8 bases and J by 2 bases, with 10 bases left in between. CDR1 SGHTA and CDR2 FQGNSA come from the germline V gene. The CDR3 consists of 12 residues. The chain's CDR3 is CASVGQTYEQYF. For the CDR3, the DNA is TGTGCCAGCGTGGGGCAGACCTACGAGCAGTACTTC.

This rearrangement joins TRBV29-1 to TRBJ1-1; 7 positions match TRBD1. V lost 5 bases, J lost 3 bases, and 9 bases stayed unmatched. Germline CDR1 and CDR2: SQVTM and ANQGSEA. CDR3 length equals 14 residues. Written as DNA, the CDR3 is TGCAGCGTTACCCGGACAGGCGCCGACACTGAAGCTTTCTTT. It is translated as CSVTRTGADTEAFF.

This sequence joins TRBV5-1 and TRBJ2-3; TRBD1 agrees at 8 bases. V was clipped by 0 bases and J by 4 bases; unmatched bases: 4. Germline V gene sequence: CDR1 SGHRS, CDR2 YFSETQ. The CDR3 is made up of 15 amino acids. Written as DNA, the CDR3 is TGCGCCAGCAGCTTGGGCGGACAGGGTTCAGATACGCAGTATTTT. Its translation is CASSLGGQGSDTQYF.

The V call is TRBV7-2, the J call TRBJ1-2; D might be TRBD1 (6 bases). Germline V lookup: CDR1 SGHTA, CDR2 FQGNSA. V lost 2 bases and J lost 2, with 9 bases in between. This CDR3 is 14 amino acids long. CDR3 coding DNA: TGTGCCAGCAGCTTATATGGACAGAACTATGGCTACACCTTC. Protein sequence: CASSLYGQNYGYTF.

The chain has TRBV9 and TRBJ2-7; D gene ambiguous. Germline values: CDR1 SGDLS, CDR2 YYNGEE. This CDR3 region has 15 residues. V gave up 0 bases and J gave up 0 bases, with 10 bases separating them. CDR3 region: CASSVDHFSSYEQYF. CDR3 bases: TGTGCCAGCAGCGTAGACCATTTCAGCTCCTACGAGCAGTACTTC.

This sequence joins TRBV6-5 and TRBJ1-1; 7 bases are a match to TRBD1. CDR1 MNHEY and CDR2 SVGAGI come from the germline V gene. The V and J ends lost 5 bases and 11 bases, in that order; junction bases with no gene match: 11. This CDR3 is 13 amino acids long. CDR3: CASSDDRVRRAFF. CDR3 nucleotides: TGTGCCAGCAGTGACGACAGGGTGAGGAGGGCTTTCTTT.

This clone was observed a handful of times. J is TRBJ1-6 and V is TRBV7-3; TRBD1 agrees at 9 bases. Germline loops: CDR1 SGHTA, CDR2 FQGTGA. Unmatched junction bases numbered 4, after V lost 4 bases and J lost 9 bases. The CDR3 totals 14 residues. CDR3: CASSYGTGFSPLHF. The DNA for the CDR3 is TGTGCCAGCAGCTACGGGACAGGGTTTTCACCCCTCCACTTT.

The chain links TRBV19 to TRBJ2-5; 9 nucleotides align to TRBD1. Trimming at V came to 10 bases and at J to 5 bases, leaving 20 bases not matched to a gene. Germline V gene sequence: CDR1 LNHDA, CDR2 SQIVND (reference sequence). The CDR3 extends over 17 amino acids. The DNA of the CDR3 is TGTGCCACGAGGGCAGGGACAGGGATAGGTTCGGTGGAGACCCAGTACTTC. Amino acids: CATRAGTGIGSVETQYF.

This clone was counted a few times. This chain uses TRBV4-3 with TRBJ1-4; a weak D match, TRBD1 (6 bases). This CDR3 region has 18 residues. Trimming left V 1 base short and J 8 bases short, with 23 bases between. The germline CDR1 and CDR2 sequences are LGHNA and YSLEER. This chain's CDR3 is CASSQALGGQVEGEKLFF. In nucleotides, the CDR3 is TGCGCCAGCAGCCAAGCTCTCGGGGGGCAGGTCGAAGGGGAAAAACTGTTTTTT.

In the case of this clone: The sample carries other DNA sequences with the same CDR3. The genes are TRBV25-1 and TRBJ2-7, with TRBD2 matching over 8 bases. Germline loops: CDR1 MGHDK, CDR2 SYGVNS. This CDR3 contains 13 residues. V shed 6 bases, J shed 1 base, and the junction held 2 bases outside the gene matches. The CDR3 sequence is CASRPGGSYEQYF. The CDR3 DNA reads TGTGCCAGCAGACCGGGAGGGTCCTACGAGCAGTACTTC.

The rearrangement uses TRBV7-8 and TRBJ1-1, with D unclear. V lost 5 bases, J lost 0 bases, and 7 bases lay in between. CDR3 size: 13 residues. Germline V gives CDR1 SGHVS, CDR2 FQNEAQ. The DNA for the CDR3 is TGTGCCAGCAGCCTAACAGTGAACACTGAAGCTTTCTTT. Protein sequence: CASSLTVNTEAFF.

The gene calls are TRBV19 and TRBJ1-3; D not certain. Per germline, CDR1 LNHDA and CDR2 SQIVND (reference sequence). CDR3 size: 15 residues. Trimming removed 10 bases at V and 0 bases at J, with 16 bases between. CDR3 amino acids: CATRRGPSSGNTIYF. The CDR3 DNA reads TGTGCCACCCGCCGCGGGCCCTCCTCTGGAAACACCATATATTTT.

This chain links TRBV28 with TRBJ1-6, with 10 bases lining up with TRBD1. Trimming cost V 6 bases and J 7 bases; bases outside gene matches: 6. Germline values: CDR1 MDHEN, CDR2 SYDVKM. The CDR3 totals 15 residues. The CDR3 spells CASSGSGQGNSPLHF. DNA of the CDR3: TGTGCCAGCAGCGGCTCGGGACAGGGGAATTCACCCCTCCACTTT. The full variable domain, its missing parts supplied by reference TRBV28 and TRBJ1-6, is DVKVTQSSRYLVKRTGEKVFLECVQDMDHENMFWYRQDPGLGLRLIYFSYDVKMKEKGDIPEGYSVSREKKERFSLILESASTNQTSMYLCASSGSGQGNSPLHFGNGTRLTVT.

This chain connects TRBV10-2 to TRBJ2-5; 10 positions match TRBD1. V shed 5 bases and J 2 bases; nucleotides not matched to a gene: 2. The CDR3 spans 14 residues. From germline, CDR1 is WSHSY and CDR2 SAAADI. This CDR3 is CASSLGQGQETQYF. CDR3 nucleotide sequence: TGCGCCAGCAGTCTGGGACAGGGGCAAGAGACCCAGTACTTC.

The table lists this clone with a few counts. The rearrangement links TRBV27 to TRBJ2-7, with 10 bases identical to TRBD1. The CDR3 has 12 residues. Germline V gives CDR1 MNHEY, CDR2 SMNVEV (reference sequence). The ends lost 9 bases at V and 5 bases at J; junction bases unmatched: 4. The CDR3, as DNA: TGTGCCAGTACGACAGGGGGCGACGAGCAGTACTTC. Its translation: CASTTGGDEQYF.

The chain carries TRBV23-1 and TRBJ2-5; 7 nucleotides align to TRBD1. TRBV23-1 is reported as an ORF; its role is uncertain. The CDR3 sequence is 14 residues long. Trimming cost V 8 bases and J 4 bases; bases outside gene matches: 10. The CDR3 nucleotides are TGCGCCAGCCGATTAGAGAGGGGGCCAGAGACCCAGTACTTC. Protein: CASRLERGPETQYF.

V and J are TRBV5-8 and TRBJ2-3, with D possibly matching TRBD2 (5 bases). Trimming took off 3 bases at V and 2 bases at J, with 19 bases between the two ends. The CDR3 is made up of 17 amino acids. CDR1 and CDR2 from the germline V gene are SGHTS and YDEGEE. The CDR3 DNA is TGTGCCAGCAGCTCACGTCAAAGGGAGTTCGCCACAGATACGCAGTATTTT. Amino acids: CASSSRQREFATDTQYF.

The chain employs TRBV7-8 and TRBJ1-3; D is undetermined. CDR1 is SGHVS and CDR2 is FQNEAQ in the germline V gene. V was clipped by 0 bases and J by 0 bases, with 15 bases between them. The CDR3 loop spans 18 amino acids. CDR3 protein: CASSLALGSSISGNTIYF. CDR3 sequence (DNA): TGTGCCAGCAGCTTAGCATTGGGCAGCTCGATCTCTGGAAACACCATATATTTT.

The chain joins TRBV7-6 to TRBJ2-1, with 10 bases identical to TRBD1. Germline CDR1 and CDR2: SGHVS and FNYEAQ. Trimming took 4 bases from V and 5 from J; bases not matched to a gene: 11. This CDR3 has 17 amino acids. CDR3 sequence: CASSYLPGTGVNNEQFF. The DNA for the CDR3 is TGTGCCAGCAGCTACTTGCCCGGGACAGGGGTGAACAATGAGCAGTTCTTC. Supplemented by reference TRBV7-6 and TRBJ2-1, the full variable domain reads GAGVSQSPRYKVTKRGQDVALRCDPISGHVSLYWYRQALGQGPEFLTYFNYEAQQDKSGLPNDRFSAERPEGSISTLTIQRTEQRDSAMYRCASSYLPGTGVNNEQFFGPGTRLTVL.

This chain links TRBV10-3 with TRBJ1-3, with D possibly TRBD1 on 5 matching bases. The germline CDR1 and CDR2 sequences are ENHRY and SYGVKD. The ends were cut back, 2 bases at V and 7 bases at J, with 15 bases in the middle. This CDR3 is 15 amino acids long. Here the CDR3 reads CAISEPGQVGNTIYF. The CDR3 DNA reads TGTGCCATCAGTGAGCCAGGACAAGTCGGGAACACCATATATTTT.

The V and J genes are TRBV29-1 and TRBJ2-7, with D possibly matching TRBD1 (5 bases). CDR1 and CDR2 (germline): SQVTM, ANQGSEA. The CDR3 totals 12 residues. The V gene lost 1 base and the J gene lost 4 bases, with 8 bases spanning the gap. CDR3 sequence: CSVEGQGYEQYF. The CDR3 DNA reads TGCAGCGTTGAAGGGCAGGGATACGAGCAGTACTTC.

This chain uses TRBV29-1 with TRBJ2-5, with 11 positions matching TRBD1. The closer fit of TRBJ2-7 to the DNA end suggests the J call may be wrong. The CDR3 is 13 residues long. The germline gives CDR1 SQVTM, CDR2 ANQGSEA. The CDR3 spells CSVFGTGGYEQYF. DNA of the CDR3: TGCAGCGTTTTTGGGACAGGGGGCTACGAGCAGTACTTC.

This clone was counted once. The rearrangement links TRBV4-2 to TRBJ2-1, with a tentative D call TRBD1 (6 bases). The CDR3 length is 17 residues. V lost 2 bases, J lost 6 bases, and 20 bases lay in between. Germline V gene lookup returns CDR1 LGHNA and CDR2 YNFKEQ. For the CDR3, the DNA is TGTGCCAGCAGCCAACTCAAACCGGGACAAGCTAGCAATGAGCAGTTCTTC. Protein: CASSQLKPGQASNEQFF.

This clone has a single count. The chain employs TRBV25-1 and TRBJ2-7; the match to TRBD2 covers 8 bases. In germline, CDR1 is MGHDK, CDR2 SYGVNS. CDR3 length: 16 residues. V lost 5 bases and J lost 7; bases outside the gene matches: 16. This chain's CDR3 is CASSHNLGTSGGEQYF. Written as DNA, the CDR3 is TGTGCCAGCAGTCACAACCTGGGGACGTCGGGAGGGGAGCAGTACTTC.

With regard to this clone: Sequence at one end of the junction differs from germline and may be a read error. The rearrangement uses TRBV7-7 and TRBJ2-5; D uncertain. The germline CDR1 and CDR2 sequences are SSHAT and FNYEAQ (reference sequence). This CDR3 has 14 amino acids. This CDR3 reads CASSFSPARETQYF. DNA of the CDR3: TGTGCTAGCAGCTTCTCACCTGCGCGGGAGACCCAGTACTTC.

The V and J genes are TRBV2 and TRBJ1-2; 10 nucleotides match TRBD1. The CDR3 extends over 14 amino acids. V lost 3 bases, J lost 7 bases, and 5 bases stayed unmatched. Germline CDR1 reads SNHLY; CDR2 reads FYNNEI. CDR3 in DNA: TGTGCCAGCAGTGAGACAGGGGGCGTTTTTGGCTACACCTTC. Amino acid sequence: CASSETGGVFGYTF.

The chain joins TRBV5-4 to TRBJ2-5; D is possibly TRBD1 (6 bases). The CDR3 is made up of 14 amino acids. Germline lookup yields CDR1 SGHNT and CDR2 YYREEE (reference sequence). The V gene lost 5 bases and the J gene lost 3 bases, with 14 bases spanning the gap. In DNA, the CDR3 is TGTGCCAGCAGAGACACAGGGAGAAAAGAGACCCAGTACTTC. Amino acids: CASRDTGRKETQYF. Supplemented by reference TRBV5-4 and TRBJ2-5, the full variable domain reads ETGVTQSPTHLIKTRGQQVTLRCSSQSGHNTVSWYQQALGQGPQFIFQYYREEENGRGNFPPRFSGLQFPNYSSELNVNALELDDSALYLCASRDTGRKETQYFGPGTRLLVL.

The chain has TRBV5-4 and TRBJ1-1; 8 nucleotides agree with TRBD1. This CDR3 has 15 amino acids. Germline V gives CDR1 SGHNT, CDR2 YYREEE (reference sequence). V lost 2 bases to trimming and J lost 5 bases; unmatched junction nucleotides: 8. CDR3 region: CASSFGYRGSTEAFF. In DNA, the CDR3 is TGTGCCAGCAGCTTCGGATACAGGGGGTCTACTGAAGCTTTCTTT.

This rearrangement joins TRBV5-8 to TRBJ1-4; perhaps TRBD1 as D (5 bases). Germline V gene sequence: CDR1 SGHTS, CDR2 YDEGEE. The CDR3 spans 16 residues. Trimming left V 6 bases short and J 0 bases short, with 15 bases between. The CDR3 sequence: CASIPSGGATNEKLFF. CDR3 DNA sequence: TGTGCCAGCATCCCTTCCGGGGGGGCAACTAATGAAAAACTGTTTTTT.

The chain carries TRBV7-2 and TRBJ1-4; 10 bases are shared with TRBD1. The germline CDR1 and CDR2 sequences are SGHTA and FQGNSA. The CDR3 runs 17 residues. The V segment lost 4 bases and the J segment 2 bases; nucleotides outside the gene matches: 7. The CDR3 DNA follows: TGTGCCAGCAGCTCCGACCCGGGACAGGGGACTAATGAAAAACTGTTTTTT. Translated, it gives CASSSDPGQGTNEKLFF.

The chain uses TRBV4-1 and TRBJ2-3; D ambiguous. Germline V gene sequence: CDR1 MGHRA, CDR2 YSYEKL. The CDR3 totals 15 residues. The V and J ends lost 0 bases and 4 bases respectively, with 11 bases between them. The CDR3 DNA reads TGCGCCAGCAGCCAAGATGGAGTTTCGGCAGATACGCAGTATTTT. Its protein is CASSQDGVSADTQYF.

In regard to this clone: The sample holds other DNA sequences that translate to the same CDR3. The chain couples TRBV2 to TRBJ1-1; the match to TRBD1 covers 9 bases. The CDR3 length is 14 residues. Germline V gene sequence: CDR1 SNHLY, CDR2 FYNNEI. V was pared by 4 bases and J by 3 bases, with 3 bases of the junction left unmatched. As DNA, the CDR3 is TGTGCCAGCAGTGCGGACAGGGGAGACACTGAAGCTTTCTTT. Residues: CASSADRGDTEAFF.